This entry concerns a single TCR beta chain. What it binds is not known. The entry originates in a study of T cell responses to AZD1222 COVID-19 vaccine. Findings and caveats of the study: Spike regions recognized by vaccine-associated CD4 TCRs spanned the protein, led by 160-218 and 743-854. Mostly white British, mostly female donors; authors suggested clonal diversity may be underestimated.

J was trimmed by 5 bases and V by 3 bases; bases with no gene match: 3. Germline loops: CDR1 KGHDR, CDR2 SFDVKD. The CDR3 is 15 residues long. This table comes from immunoSEQ multiplex PCR, and its TCRdb copy is limited to in-frame clones, with some not included. The repertoire holds 100,000 to 150,000 clones, with around 89% as singletons. The source material was peripheral blood, sampled on day 0 of AZD1222 vaccination. This receptor was taken from an adult in good health. This chain joins TRBV24-1 and TRBJ2-1; 10 bases are shared with TRBD1. In DNA, the CDR3 is TGTGCCACCAGTGATCCCGGGACAGGGGACAATGAGCAGTTCTTC. This translates into CATSDPGTGDNEQFF.